These 14 T cell receptor beta chains were sequenced from one sample in a study of control samples from healthy donors and cancer patients. Sequencing was performed with immunoSEQ multiplex PCR; in TCRdb, only in-frame clones are kept and a portion is missing. The sample has roughly 170,000 clones, roughly 92% seen once; the top ten hold over 1.3%. Sequencing was done on a sample of blood. The receptors were sampled from a woman aged 18-30 years in good health.

CDR3 sequence (DNA): TGTGCCAGCAGTTTAGCCACAGGGGGCTACAACTATGGCTACACCTTC. As protein: CASSLATGGYNYGYTF. The gene calls are TRBV28 and TRBJ1-2; 9 bases are shared with TRBD1. Per germline, CDR1 MDHEN and CDR2 SYDVKM. V shed 2 bases, J shed 2 bases, and the junction held 6 bases outside the gene matches. The CDR3 loop spans 16 amino acids.

The chain carries TRBV10-2 and TRBJ2-3; TRBD2 matches at 11 bases. The V and J ends lost 5 bases and 5 bases, in that order; junction bases with no gene match: 6. Germline loops: CDR1 WSHSY, CDR2 SAAADI. There are 15 residues in the CDR3. Here the CDR3 reads CASSLTSGVGDTQYF. As DNA, the CDR3 is TGCGCCAGCAGTCTGACTAGCGGGGTAGGAGATACGCAGTATTTT.

CDR3 amino acids: CASSPLGGRTPDTQYF. Written as DNA, the CDR3 is TGTGCCAGCAGTCCTCTTGGCGGGAGGACGCCAGATACGCAGTATTTT. J is TRBJ2-3 and V is TRBV9; 8 bases map to TRBD2. CDR1 SGDLS and CDR2 YYNGEE come from the germline V gene. The CDR3 sequence is 16 residues long. Trimming at V came to 5 bases and at J to 4 bases, leaving 12 bases not matched to a gene.

The rearrangement uses TRBV2 and TRBJ2-1; 8 nucleotides line up with TRBD2. Germline V gene data show CDR1 as SNHLY and CDR2 as FYNNEI. The CDR3 length is 13 residues. J gave up 7 bases and V 8 bases, and 7 bases lay outside the gene matches. Here the CDR3 DNA reads TGTGCCAGCGGGGGACTAGGAGGAAATGAGCAGTTCTTC. Encoded protein: CASGGLGGNEQFF.

The CDR3 DNA reads TGTGCCAGCAGTACCCCGACAGGGGATCGCTATGGCTACACCTTC. Translation gives CASSTPTGDRYGYTF. The chain combines TRBV2 with TRBJ1-2, with 8 bases fitting TRBD1. V gave up 5 bases and J gave up 4 bases; unmatched junction bases: 9. This CDR3 comprises 15 residues. Germline CDR1 reads SNHLY; CDR2 reads FYNNEI.

On this clone itself: This CDR3 is also generated by other DNA sequences in the sample. This chain uses TRBV2 with TRBJ1-5; no firm D call. The CDR3 runs to 13 residues. The V end lost 4 bases, the J end lost 0 bases, and 4 bases lay between the germline ends. Germline-derived CDR1 and CDR2 are SNHLY and FYNNEI. The CDR3 is CASSANSNQPQHF. The CDR3 DNA reads TGTGCCAGCAGTGCCAATAGCAATCAGCCCCAGCATTTT.

The genes are TRBV11-3 and TRBJ2-7; 9 bases are shared with TRBD1. The germline CDR1 and CDR2 sequences are SGHNT and YENEEA. Trimming removed 0 bases from V and 2 bases from J; junction bases left unmatched: 5. This CDR3 has 16 residues. The CDR3 sequence: CASSLDGQGTPYEQYF. The DNA for the CDR3 is TGTGCCAGCAGCTTAGATGGACAGGGGACCCCCTACGAGCAGTACTTC.

The rearrangement uses TRBV9 and TRBJ1-3; TRBD1 is a possible D gene (6 bases). V gave up 4 bases and J gave up 2 bases, with 16 bases separating them. Germline CDR1 is SGDLS and CDR2 is YYNGEE. This CDR3 is built from 16 residues. As DNA, the CDR3 is TGTGCCAGCAGCAGACCGGGACACATTGCTGGAAACACCATATATTTT. Amino acids: CASSRPGHIAGNTIYF.

The chain carries TRBV27 and TRBJ1-6; no definite D call. CDR1 and CDR2 from the germline V gene are MNHEY and SMNVEV (reference sequence). With 5 bases removed from V and 5 bases from J, the gap between germline ends came to 13 bases. CDR3 length: 15 residues. This CDR3 reads CASSQKPPNNSPLHF. The CDR3 DNA reads TGTGCCAGCAGTCAAAAACCGCCAAATAATTCACCCCTCCACTTT.

The V call is TRBV9, the J call TRBJ1-2; D uncertain. Germline assignment: CDR1 SGDLS and CDR2 YYNGEE. This CDR3 region has 10 residues. V was clipped by 3 bases and J by 5 bases, with 2 bases between them. Here the CDR3 reads CASSGYGYTF. DNA of the CDR3: TGTGCCAGCAGCGGTTATGGCTACACCTTC.

The chain uses TRBV9 and TRBJ1-5, with D uncertain. V lost 3 bases and J lost 6, with 13 bases in between. Germline V lookup: CDR1 SGDLS, CDR2 YYNGEE. CDR3 length equals 14 residues. The CDR3 coding sequence is TGTGCCAGCAGCGCTGGGAACCCAGGTCAGCCCCAGCATTTT. The encoded protein is CASSAGNPGQPQHF.

This chain links TRBV6-5 with TRBJ1-2; D is ambiguous. The V gene lost 2 bases and the J gene lost 6 bases, with 16 bases spanning the gap. Germline V gene sequence: CDR1 MNHEY, CDR2 SVGAGI. The CDR3 is made up of 15 amino acids. The DNA of the CDR3 is TGTGCCAGCAGTTACGACGTAAGGGCGCGGGATGGCTACACCTTC. The encoded protein is CASSYDVRARDGYTF.

This clone occurred once. The chain is built from TRBV28 and TRBJ1-1; D gene unclear. Germline lookup yields CDR1 MDHEN and CDR2 SYDVKM. V was clipped by 3 bases and J by 3 bases, with 14 bases between them. The CDR3 runs to 15 residues. As DNA, the CDR3 is TGTGCCAGCAGTTTTTCGGCTCAGACCCACACTGAAGCTTTCTTT. Its protein is CASSFSAQTHTEAFF.

V and J are TRBV6-6 and TRBJ1-5; 9 nucleotides line up with TRBD1. V trimming: 5 bases; J trimming: 4 bases; junction bases outside the gene matches: 6. In germline, CDR1 is MNHNY, CDR2 SVGAGI (reference sequence). The CDR3 loop spans 15 amino acids. DNA of the CDR3: TGTGCCAGCAGTCCCGGACAGGGGATGAATCAGCCCCAGCATTTT. Protein product: CASSPGQGMNQPQHF.